This T cell receptor (beta chain) emerged from a study of CD8 T cells in Susac syndrome. This clonotype turned up a few times. The CDR3 totals 17 residues. Trimming removed 6 bases from V and 1 base from J; junction bases left unmatched: 11. Germline V gives CDR1 MGHRA, CDR2 YSYEKL. Reverse transcription of roughly 0.5 to 1 ug RNA was performed with random hexamers. TCRdb re-called the immunoSEQ multiplex PCR reads with MiXCR, one entry per CDR3 protein. The sample carries under 550,000 distinct CDR3 sequences, 75% to 90% recorded once. Sequencing was carried out using CD8+ T cells from PBMCs. This TCR was recovered from a human donor with multiple sclerosis. V is TRBV4-1 and J is TRBJ2-2, with 7 positions matching TRBD1. The CDR3 loop reads CASSHSGQAVNTGELFF. The CDR3, as DNA: TGCGCCAGCAGTCATTCCGGACAGGCGGTGAACACCGGGGAGCTGTTTTTT.